Listed here are 32 T cell receptor beta chains from one sample, sequenced in a study of T-cell memory formation after mild COVID-19. TCRdb processed the 5' RACE reads anew with MiXCR; each CDR3 protein has one entry. The table has fewer than 140,000 distinct CDR3 sequences, 17% seen once. Sequencing was performed on PBMCs or a T cell subset sorted from them (not recorded which). The receptors come from an adult woman who had mild COVID-19 (a few samples of this study predate the infection). Cell type and time point are not known.

A few counts support this clonotype. This sequence joins TRBV7-2 and TRBJ1-2; D is uncertain. Trimming pared 5 bases from V and 13 bases from J, leaving 23 bases between. The germline gives CDR1 SGHTA, CDR2 FQGNSA. The CDR3 contains 14 residues. The DNA of the CDR3 is TGTGCCAGCAGCCCCCCCCTGGGTCCCTACTTTAGCACCTTC. Its translation is CASSPPLGPYFSTF.

The V and J genes are TRBV4-2 and TRBJ1-5; possibly TRBD1 for D (5 bases). Between the trimmed V and J ends, which lost 9 bases and 1 base, there was a span of 16 bases. This CDR3 is 15 amino acids long. CDR1 is LGHNA and CDR2 is YNFKEQ in the germline V gene. The CDR3 coding sequence is TGTGCCAGTCGGGACCTTATGAGGAGCAATCAGCCCCAGCATTTT. Translated, it gives CASRDLMRSNQPQHF.

The rearrangement joins TRBV20-1 to TRBJ2-7; 10 positions match TRBD1. The CDR3 has 15 amino acids. Germline loops: CDR1 DFQATT, CDR2 SNEGSKA (reference sequence). The V segment lost 6 bases and the J segment 3 bases; nucleotides outside the gene matches: 11. The CDR3 coding sequence is TGCAGTGCCACAGACGGCGGGACAGGGGACTACGAGCAGTACTTC. This encodes CSATDGGTGDYEQYF.

This clonotype came up a few times. The chain is built from TRBV7-6 and TRBJ2-7; maybe TRBD2 (5 bases). The CDR3 is made up of 14 amino acids. Trimming took off 5 bases at V and 0 bases at J, with 11 bases between the two ends. CDR1 is SGHVS, CDR2 FNYEAQ, per germline. The CDR3 nucleotides read TGTGCCAGCAGCGGAAGCGGTACCTCCTACGAGCAGTACTTC. Amino acid sequence: CASSGSGTSYEQYF.

CDR3 loop: CASSPGGDRVGGYTF. For the CDR3, the DNA is TGTGCCAGCAGCCCGGGGGGAGACAGGGTCGGTGGCTACACCTTC. The chain employs TRBV5-6 and TRBJ1-2; TRBD1 matches at 7 bases. CDR1 is SGHDT, CDR2 YYEEEE, per germline. The CDR3 loop spans 15 amino acids. The J segment lost 7 bases and the V segment lost 4 bases, leaving 13 bases of the junction unmatched.

The CDR3 reads CASSSRGVSYNEQFF. The CDR3 region has the DNA TGTGCCAGCAGCAGTAGAGGGGTTTCCTACAATGAGCAGTTCTTC. The chain employs TRBV7-9 and TRBJ2-1; D could derive from TRBD1 or TRBD2 (5 bases each). From germline, CDR1 is SEHNR and CDR2 FQNEAQ (reference sequence). The V gene lost 5 bases and the J gene lost 1 base, with 12 bases spanning the gap. The CDR3 is 15 amino acids.

This clonotype was found many times. The chain employs TRBV7-8 and TRBJ2-5; the D call may be TRBD1 or TRBD2 (5 bases each). Trimming removed 2 bases at V and 5 bases at J, with 9 bases between. This CDR3 has 13 residues. Germline V gene sequence: CDR1 SGHVS, CDR2 FQNEAQ. This CDR3 is CASSLRGVETQYF. The CDR3 bases are TGTGCCAGCAGCTTACGAGGGGTGGAGACCCAGTACTTC.

This clonotype has more than one count but fewer than ten. The chain joins TRBV12-3 or TRBV12-4 to TRBJ2-1; D possibly matches TRBD1 or TRBD2 (5 bases each). The CDR3 spans 16 residues. The V end was cut by 2 bases, the J end by 10 bases, with 21 bases between. The CDR3 bases are TGTGCCAGCAGTTTAAGGGGTCGGGGAGCCCCTGGAGAGCAGTTCTTC. It translates to CASSLRGRGAPGEQFF.

This clonotype was found a few times. The genes are TRBV12-3 or TRBV12-4 and TRBJ1-1, with a weak D call TRBD1 (6 bases). The CDR3 contains 15 residues. V was pared by 3 bases and J by 4 bases, with 15 bases between. Here the CDR3 reads CASSFRRGKSTEAFF. DNA of the CDR3: TGTGCCAGCAGTTTCCGCAGGGGTAAGAGCACTGAAGCTTTCTTT.

The chain has TRBV10-3 and TRBJ2-7; D perhaps matches TRBD1 (5 bases). Germline CDR1 ENHRY, CDR2 SYGVKD. V shed 8 bases and J shed 1 base, with 9 bases lying between them. The length of the CDR3 is 12 residues. The CDR3 bases are TGTGCCATCGCCAGGGATTCCTACGAGCAGTACTTC. Encoded protein: CAIARDSYEQYF.

This clonotype has only a few counts. The chain couples TRBV6-5 to TRBJ2-5, with 9 nucleotides matching TRBD1. CDR3 length: 15 residues. Germline lookup yields CDR1 MNHEY and CDR2 SVGAGI. The junction had 10 bases not matched to a gene; V was cut back by 6 bases and J by 5 bases. CDR3 residues: CASSIIRQGGETQYF. As DNA, the CDR3 is TGTGCCAGCAGCATTATCAGACAGGGGGGTGAGACCCAGTACTTC.

The V and J genes are TRBV7-9 and TRBJ2-1, with 10 bases that match TRBD1. This CDR3 is 12 amino acids long. V shed 5 bases, J shed 9 bases, and the junction held 1 base outside the gene matches. The germline V gene encodes CDR1 SEHNR and CDR2 FQNEAQ (reference sequence). The CDR3 DNA reads as TGTGCCAGCAGCGGACAGGGGGTTGAGCAGTTCTTC. Its translation: CASSGQGVEQFF.

This clonotype was counted a few times. The chain recombines TRBV4-1 with TRBJ2-1, with TRBD2 matching 11 bases. In germline, CDR1 is MGHRA, CDR2 YSYEKL. This CDR3 comprises 16 residues. V gave up 1 base and J gave up 15 bases; unmatched junction bases: 14. CDR3 sequence reads: CASSQVPTSGALSLFF. CDR3 DNA sequence: TGCGCCAGCAGCCAAGTCCCGACTAGCGGGGCTCTTTCGCTGTTCTTC.

V usage is TRBV9 and J usage is TRBJ2-7; 9 bases line up with TRBD2. CDR1 and CDR2 from the germline V gene are SGDLS and YYNGEE. V dropped 3 bases and J dropped 4; count of bases not matched to a gene: 5. The CDR3 covers 14 residues. The CDR3 DNA reads TGTGCCAGCAGCGCGTCTAGCGGGACGTACGAGCAGTACTTC. Translating it yields CASSASSGTYEQYF.

This clonotype was seen only a few times. The chain uses TRBV20-1 and TRBJ1-2, with TRBD1 matching 10 bases. Germline V gives CDR1 DFQATT, CDR2 SNEGSKA (reference sequence). V lost 5 bases, J lost 5 bases, and 2 bases stayed unmatched. CDR3 length equals 12 residues. In DNA form, the CDR3 reads TGCAGTGCTTGGGACAGGGGATATGGCTACACCTTC. Translating it yields CSAWDRGYGYTF.

The V call is TRBV13, the J call TRBJ2-7; no clear D gene. CDR3 length: 15 residues. V lost 0 bases, J lost 3 bases, and 12 bases lay in between. Germline V gives CDR1 PRHDT, CDR2 FYEKMQ (reference sequence). CDR3 protein: CASSLGRGPDYEQYF. As DNA, the CDR3 is TGTGCCAGCAGCTTAGGCCGCGGACCCGACTACGAGCAGTACTTC.

This clonotype was recorded a few times. The chain joins TRBV11-2 to TRBJ2-3; possibly TRBD1 for D (6 bases). The ends were cut back, 3 bases at V and 3 bases at J, with 13 bases in the middle. Per the germline V gene, CDR1 is SGHAT and CDR2 is FQNNGV. The CDR3 is 15 residues long. CDR3 sequence reads: CASSFGTTGTDTQYF. CDR3 coding DNA: TGTGCCAGCAGCTTTGGGACCACAGGGACAGATACGCAGTATTTT.

V is TRBV29-1 and J is TRBJ1-1, with 9 bases identical to TRBD1. This CDR3 region has 13 residues. Germline V gene lookup returns CDR1 SQVTM and CDR2 ANQGSEA. J gave up 5 bases and V 3 bases, and 4 bases lay outside the gene matches. CDR3 DNA: TGCAGCGTTGACGGACAGGGGAATACTGAAGCTTTCTTT. It specifies CSVDGQGNTEAFF.

There are a few counts of this clonotype. The chain has TRBV7-8 and TRBJ2-2; TRBD2 matches 14 bases. Germline CDR1 reads SGHVS; CDR2 reads FQNEAQ. V was pared by 10 bases and J by 7 bases, with 11 bases of the junction left unmatched. CDR3 size: 16 residues. As DNA, the CDR3 is TGTGCCATCAAGGATCTCGGACTAGCGGGGGGCGGGGAGCTGTTTTTT. Its protein is CAIKDLGLAGGGELFF.

The chain uses TRBV9 and TRBJ2-5; 9 bases align to TRBD2. Germline assignment: CDR1 SGDLS and CDR2 YYNGEE. The V and J ends lost 3 bases and 5 bases, in that order; junction bases with no gene match: 8. The CDR3 consists of 15 residues. This chain's CDR3 is CASSARAGGGETQYF. In DNA form, the CDR3 reads TGTGCCAGCAGCGCCCGAGCGGGGGGCGGGGAGACCCAGTACTTC.

This clonotype was counted a few times. The V gene is TRBV5-1, the J gene TRBJ2-7, with 9 bases that match TRBD2. The CDR3 runs to 15 residues. Unmatched junction bases numbered 7, after V lost 4 bases and J lost 2 bases. Germline V gives CDR1 SGHRS, CDR2 YFSETQ. The DNA of the CDR3 is TGCGCCAGCAGCAATCCGGGACTAGCTCCCTACGAGCAGTACTTC. This sequence encodes CASSNPGLAPYEQYF.

This clonotype was counted only a few times. The chain has TRBV5-6 and TRBJ2-1, with D uncertain. The CDR3 contains 11 residues. Germline CDR1 and CDR2: SGHDT and YYEEEE. V was shortened by 1 base and J by 10 bases, with 6 bases between the two germline ends. CDR3 sequence (DNA): TGTGCCAGCAGCTTGTACGGGGAGCAGTTCTTC. Amino acid sequence: CASSLYGEQFF. The full variable domain, with the rest looked up from reference TRBV5-6 and TRBJ2-1, is DAGVTQSPTHLIKTRGQQVTLRCSPKSGHDTVSWYQQALGQGPQFIFQYYEEEERQRGNFPDRFSGHQFPNYSSELNVNALLLGDSALYLCASSLYGEQFFGPGTRLTVL.

This clonotype occurred a few times. The chain links TRBV7-9 to TRBJ2-7; TRBD1 agrees at 7 bases. Germline CDR1 is SEHNR and CDR2 is FQNEAQ (reference sequence). The CDR3 spans 17 residues. V trimming: 5 bases; J trimming: 0 bases; junction bases outside the gene matches: 13. The CDR3 protein is CASSHDVPGQPSYEQYF. In nucleotides, the CDR3 is TGTGCCAGCAGCCACGACGTTCCGGGACAGCCCTCCTACGAGCAGTACTTC. The variable domain in full, completed from reference TRBV7-9 and TRBJ2-7, reads DTGVSQNPRHKITKRGQNVTFRCDPISEHNRLYWYRQTLGQGPEFLTYFQNEAQLEKSRLLSDRFSAERPKGSFSTLEIQRTEQGDSAMYLCASSHDVPGQPSYEQYFGPGTRLTVT.

The genes are TRBV9 and TRBJ1-2; the D gene is possibly TRBD1 (5 bases). There are 16 residues in the CDR3. V was clipped by 2 bases and J by 4 bases, with 18 bases between them. The germline V gene encodes CDR1 SGDLS and CDR2 YYNGEE. For the CDR3, the DNA is TGTGCCAGCAGCGTCTCCGAGGGACCCCGATCCTATGGCTACACCTTC. Protein sequence: CASSVSEGPRSYGYTF.

This chain links TRBV13 with TRBJ2-7; maybe TRBD1 (5 bases). The CDR3 has 13 amino acids. Germline-derived CDR1 and CDR2 are PRHDT and FYEKMQ (reference sequence). Trimming pared 4 bases from V and 3 bases from J, leaving 10 bases between. The CDR3 sequence: CASSWGRDYEQYF. In DNA form, the CDR3 reads TGTGCCAGCAGCTGGGGCAGGGACTACGAGCAGTACTTC. Together with reference TRBV13 and TRBJ2-7, the CDR3 gives the full variable domain: AAGVIQSPRHLIKEKRETATLKCYPIPRHDTVYWYQQGPGQDPQFLISFYEKMQSDKGSIPDRFSAQQFSDYHSELNMSSLELGDSALYFCASSWGRDYEQYFGPGTRLTVT.

This clonotype was counted a few times. The chain couples TRBV7-3 to TRBJ2-3; tentatively, D is TRBD1 or TRBD2 (6 bases each). CDR1 and CDR2 (germline): SGHTA, FQGTGA. The CDR3 runs 17 residues. V was clipped by 2 bases and J by 5 bases, with 20 bases between them. CDR3 DNA sequence: TGTGCCAGCAGCTTATCAGGGGAGGCGGGATCGGGAGATACGCAGTATTTT. Residues: CASSLSGEAGSGDTQYF.

The genes are TRBV6-2 or TRBV6-3 and TRBJ2-1; no definite D call. V dropped 8 bases and J dropped 5 bases, with 4 bases sitting between them. The CDR3 length is 10 residues. Germline lookup yields CDR1 MNHEY and CDR2 SVGEGT. CDR3: CASGNNEQFF. CDR3 coding DNA: TGTGCCAGCGGAAACAATGAGCAGTTCTTC.

This clonotype is judged medium-sized. The rearrangement uses TRBV9 and TRBJ2-3, with D possibly being TRBD2 (5 bases). The germline CDR1 and CDR2 sequences are SGDLS and YYNGEE. The CDR3 runs to 14 residues. Trimming took 3 bases from V and 5 from J, leaving 13 bases between them. CDR3 in DNA: TGTGCCAGCAGCGGGACTCTCCCCGGAGATACGCAGTATTTT. The encoded protein is CASSGTLPGDTQYF.

The V gene is TRBV5-6, the J gene TRBJ2-5; the D is unclear. Per germline, CDR1 SGHDT and CDR2 YYEEEE. V was cut by 4 bases and J by 2 bases, with 9 bases left in between. This CDR3 spans 13 amino acids. For the CDR3, the DNA is TGTGCCAGCAGCCTACGGTATCAAGAGACCCAGTACTTC. Protein product: CASSLRYQETQYF.

The chain recombines TRBV6-5 with TRBJ1-1, with a tentative D call TRBD1 (6 bases). V was trimmed by 5 bases and J by 0 bases, leaving 13 bases between them. The length of the CDR3 is 15 residues. Germline assignment: CDR1 MNHEY and CDR2 SVGAGI. The CDR3 here is CASSPGTTMNTEAFF. In nucleotides, the CDR3 is TGTGCCAGCAGTCCCGGGACAACCATGAACACTGAAGCTTTCTTT.

V gene TRBV11-2 combines with J gene TRBJ1-2, with D possibly being TRBD1 (5 bases). V was cut by 6 bases and J by 0 bases, with 17 bases left in between. Looked up from germline, CDR1 is SGHAT and CDR2 is FQNNGV. This CDR3 is built from 16 residues. The CDR3 DNA sequence: TGTGCCAGCAGGGATCAGGGTGCGGACCCTAACTATGGCTACACCTTC. Translated, it gives CASRDQGADPNYGYTF. Drawing the rest from reference TRBV11-2 and TRBJ1-2, the complete variable domain is EAGVAQSPRYKIIEKRQSVAFWCNPISGHATLYWYQQILGQGPKLLIQFQNNGVVDDSQLPKDRFSAERLKGVDSTLKIQPAKLEDSAVYLCASRDQGADPNYGYTFGSGTRLTVV.

This chain uses TRBV5-5 with TRBJ2-7; 7 nucleotides match TRBD1. V gave up 5 bases and J gave up 4 bases; unmatched junction bases: 9. Per the germline V gene, CDR1 is SGHKS and CDR2 is YYEKEE (reference sequence). CDR3 length equals 14 residues. The DNA for the CDR3 is TGTGCCAGCAGTACAGACAGGGTTTTTTACGAGCAGTACTTC. Its protein product is CASSTDRVFYEQYF.